This T cell receptor beta chain is from a study of blood T cell repertoires in COVID-19. The wider study: T cells, B-cell-depleted T cells, or PBMCs provided the cDNA or gDNA that served as material.

This CDR3 spans 14 amino acids. Trimming took off 4 bases at V and 7 bases at J, with 18 bases between the two ends. Germline CDR1 SGHRS, CDR2 YFSETQ. Generated by immunoSEQ multiplex PCR, the TCRdb table keeps only in-frame clones and is missing some. The table lists 130,000 to 150,000 clones, around 84% of them singletons. V is TRBV5-1 and J is TRBJ2-7; weak D call: TRBD2 (5 bases). Sequencing used peripheral blood. The receptor was isolated from a man in his 60s with active or convalescent COVID-19. The CDR3 DNA reads TGCGCCAGCAGCCCCCTTTTGACGCCGGGGGAGCAGTACTTC. Its translation is CASSPLLTPGEQYF.